A selection of T cell receptor beta chains follows, all from one sample in a study of blood T cell repertoires in COVID-19. The table came from immunoSEQ multiplex PCR; TCRdb's copy has only in-frame clones and leaves some out. The sample holds approximately 430,000 clones, 86% seen once. Sequencing was performed on peripheral blood. These receptors originate from a woman in her twenties or thirties with active or convalescent COVID-19. The CDR3 runs from the conserved cysteine through the conserved F or W. Fields, in order: V gene, clone size, D gene, J gene, CDR3 protein, CDR3 DNA. The D gene is left open where the match is weak. Clone size appears in some rows only: once, few, many, or a class for an expanded clone.

V gene: TRBV4-1; clone size: -; D gene: -; J gene: TRBJ2-7; CDR3 protein: CASSQGGTSHYEQYF; CDR3 DNA: TGCGCCAGCAGCCAAGGCGGGACTTCTCACTACGAGCAGTACTTC
V gene: TRBV5-5; clone size: -; D gene: -; J gene: TRBJ1-1; CDR3 protein: CATQNGADPSGTEAFF; CDR3 DNA: TGTGCCACCCAGAATGGGGCCGATCCTTCGGGCACTGAAGCTTTCTTT
V gene: TRBV10-3; clone size: -; D gene: TRBD1; J gene: TRBJ2-6; CDR3 protein: CAISESPGQGFSGANVLTF; CDR3 DNA: TGTGCCATCAGTGAGTCGCCGGGACAGGGCTTCTCTGGGGCCAACGTCCTGACTTTC
V gene: TRBV11-1; clone size: -; D gene: -; J gene: TRBJ1-6; CDR3 protein: CASSLTPSSYNSPLHF; CDR3 DNA: TGTGCCAGCAGCCTGACTCCTAGCTCCTATAATTCACCCCTCCACTTT
V gene: TRBV23-1; clone size: -; D gene: -; J gene: TRBJ1-1; CDR3 protein: CASSQSGRGTEAFF; CDR3 DNA: TGCGCCAGCAGTCAATCAGGGCGGGGCACTGAAGCTTTCTTT
V gene: TRBV29-1; clone size: -; D gene: TRBD1; J gene: TRBJ1-1; CDR3 protein: CSAQGRGYAGDTEAFF; CDR3 DNA: TGCAGCGCACAGGGGCGCGGATATGCAGGTGACACTGAAGCTTTCTTT
V gene: TRBV6-1; clone size: few; D gene: TRBD1; J gene: TRBJ2-5; CDR3 protein: CASSDRTGGGEETQYF; CDR3 DNA: TGTGCCAGCAGTGACAGGACAGGGGGGGGAGAAGAGACCCAGTACTTC
V gene: TRBV2; clone size: -; D gene: -; J gene: TRBJ2-7; CDR3 protein: CASSEPQGLNEQYF; CDR3 DNA: TGTGCCAGCAGTGAGCCCCAGGGATTGAACGAGCAGTACTTC
V gene: TRBV6-6; clone size: -; D gene: -; J gene: TRBJ1-1; CDR3 protein: CASTTVTDTEAFF; CDR3 DNA: TGTGCCAGCACAACCGTTACGGACACTGAAGCTTTCTTT
V gene: TRBV27; clone size: -; D gene: -; J gene: TRBJ1-6; CDR3 protein: CATRPDRTSSYNSPLHF; CDR3 DNA: TGTGCCACCCGACCGGACAGAACAAGCTCCTATAATTCACCCCTCCACTTT
V gene: TRBV11-2; clone size: few; D gene: -; J gene: TRBJ1-6; CDR3 protein: CASSLDHGRTSRSPLHF; CDR3 DNA: TGTGCCAGCAGCTTAGATCATGGACGGACTTCGCGTTCACCCCTCCACTTT
V gene: TRBV6-1; clone size: -; D gene: -; J gene: TRBJ2-1; CDR3 protein: CASSERRGAYYNEQFF; CDR3 DNA: TGTGCCAGCAGTGAACGCAGGGGCGCATACTACAATGAGCAGTTCTTC
V gene: TRBV5-1; clone size: few; D gene: -; J gene: TRBJ1-2; CDR3 protein: CASTRTGYYGYTF; CDR3 DNA: TGCGCCAGCACCCGGACGGGGTACTATGGCTACACCTTC
V gene: TRBV11-2; clone size: -; D gene: -; J gene: TRBJ1-2; CDR3 protein: CASSLLPGQNYGYTF; CDR3 DNA: TGTGCCAGCAGCCTCCTCCCGGGACAAAACTATGGCTACACCTTC
V gene: TRBV19; clone size: -; D gene: -; J gene: TRBJ1-5; CDR3 protein: CASKDSAQGNQPQHF; CDR3 DNA: TGTGCCTCAAAAGACAGTGCTCAGGGCAATCAGCCCCAGCATTTT
V gene: TRBV2; clone size: -; D gene: -; J gene: TRBJ1-2; CDR3 protein: CASSVLVLGYTF; CDR3 DNA: TGTGCCAGCAGTGTACTCGTCTTGGGCTACACCTTC